The 5 T cell receptor beta chains below all came from one sample that was sequenced in a study of blood T cell repertoires in COVID-19. Measured with immunoSEQ multiplex PCR; TCRdb has only the in-frame clones, and not every one. The sample gives 30,000 to 40,000 clones, approximately 80% of which show up once; less than 9% is in the top ten. Sequencing was performed on peripheral blood. These receptors were obtained from a woman between 55 and 75 years old with acute or convalescent COVID-19.

The chain couples TRBV24-1 to TRBJ2-3; D is possibly TRBD1 (6 bases). V was pared by 7 bases and J by 2 bases, with 9 bases between. The CDR3 is 13 residues long. The germline V gene encodes CDR1 KGHDR and CDR2 SFDVKD. The CDR3 spells CATRDSLTDTQYF. In nucleotides, the CDR3 is TGTGCCACCAGGGACAGCCTCACAGATACGCAGTATTTT.

V and J are TRBV28 and TRBJ2-1; 10 bases are shared with TRBD2. Trimming took 2 bases from V and 6 from J; bases not matched to a gene: 4. This CDR3 has 15 residues. Germline V gene lookup returns CDR1 MDHEN and CDR2 SYDVKM. The CDR3 reads CASSLTAGGLNEQFF. In DNA form, the CDR3 reads TGTGCCAGCAGTTTAACAGCGGGGGGGCTCAATGAGCAGTTCTTC.

The gene calls are TRBV7-2 and TRBJ1-3; D call uncertain. With 0 bases removed from V and 5 bases from J, the gap between germline ends came to 8 bases. Germline V gene data show CDR1 as SGHTA and CDR2 as FQGNSA. The CDR3 extends over 14 amino acids. Written as DNA, the CDR3 is TGTGCCAGCAGCTTAGCGAGAAGTAGAAACACCATATATTTT. This codes for CASSLARSRNTIYF.

This sequence joins TRBV28 and TRBJ1-2; unclear D gene. CDR3 size: 12 residues. Trimming left V 4 bases short and J 4 bases short, with 7 bases between. Per germline, CDR1 MDHEN and CDR2 SYDVKM. The CDR3: CASSSQVYGYTF. The CDR3 nucleotides read TGTGCCAGCAGTTCCCAGGTCTATGGCTACACCTTC.

About this clone: Germline is not matched at one junction end, which may reflect a read error. The sample has other DNA sequences that encode this CDR3 too. The chain employs TRBV19 and TRBJ1-1; 7 bases agree with TRBD1. The germline gives CDR1 LNHDA, CDR2 SQIVND (reference sequence). The CDR3 loop spans 16 amino acids. Written as DNA, the CDR3 is TGCGCCAGTAGTATCTCTCCCGGACAGGTTAACACTGAAGCTTTCTTT. Translation: CASSISPGQVNTEAFF. Complete variable domain (other parts from reference TRBV19 and TRBJ1-1): DGGITQSPKYLFRKEGQNVTLSCEQNLNHDAMYWYRQDPGQGLRLIYYSQIVNDFQKGDIAEGYSVSREKKESFPLTVTSAQKNPTAFYLCASSISPGQVNTEAFFGQGTRLTVV.